Below, 21 T cell receptor beta chains from the same sample are listed, as sequenced in a study of blood T cell repertoires in COVID-19. Sequencing used immunoSEQ multiplex PCR; TCRdb keeps in-frame clones, though not all of them. The table lists 300,000 to 400,000 clones, 88% of them singletons. Input material: PBMCs or T cells enriched from blood (not recorded which). These receptors all stem from a woman aged 18 to 35 who had recovered from COVID-19.

The V and J genes are TRBV4-1 and TRBJ2-1; 7 nucleotides match TRBD1. The germline gives CDR1 MGHRA, CDR2 YSYEKL. The J segment lost 1 base and the V segment lost 2 bases, leaving 5 bases of the junction unmatched. This CDR3 comprises 16 residues. The CDR3 loop is CASSQPYRGSYNEQFF. The CDR3 DNA is TGCGCCAGCAGCCAACCCTACAGGGGATCCTACAATGAGCAGTTCTTC.

This clone was found a few times. This rearrangement joins TRBV6-4 to TRBJ2-2, with D unclear. The V gene lost 4 bases and the J gene lost 0 bases, with 9 bases spanning the gap. CDR3 length equals 15 residues. Germline V gives CDR1 MRHNA, CDR2 SNTAGT. The CDR3 DNA follows: TGTGCCAGCAGTGTACAGAGCACGAACACCGGGGAGCTGTTTTTT. It codes for CASSVQSTNTGELFF.

This chain joins TRBV5-4 and TRBJ2-7; TRBD2 is a possible D gene (6 bases). The CDR3 spans 15 residues. V shed 4 bases and J shed 2 bases, with 16 bases lying between them. Germline values: CDR1 SGHNT, CDR2 YYREEE (reference sequence). CDR3 in DNA: TGTGCCAGCAGCGGGGGGAAAGGCTCCACCTACGAGCAGTACTTC. This gives the protein CASSGGKGSTYEQYF.

Details on this clone: It is unclear where the CDR3 begins or ends on the DNA, so no DNA is shown, and the CDR3 is as TCRdb lists it. This chain joins TRBV1 and TRBJ2-1; TRBD1 was called by the table and not checked on the DNA. TRBV1 is shown as a pseudogene. 18 amino acids form the CDR3, both terminal residues included. The CDR3 loop is CTSSQVGAGSYSYNEQFF.

The chain joins TRBV2 to TRBJ1-5; 12 bases are a match to TRBD1. With V trimmed by 4 bases and J by 1 base, 14 bases remained unmatched. Germline assignment: CDR1 SNHLY and CDR2 FYNNEI. The CDR3 spans 20 residues. CDR3 nucleotides: TGTGCCAGCAGTGGAATGTCCGGGACAGGGGGCCGTTTAAGCAATCAGCCCCAGCATTTT. Its protein product is CASSGMSGTGGRLSNQPQHF.

The rearrangement links TRBV30 to TRBJ2-5; 7 nucleotides line up with TRBD2. V gave up 3 bases and J gave up 4 bases; unmatched junction bases: 5. CDR1 is GTSNPN, CDR2 SVGIG, per germline (reference sequence). The CDR3 is 13 residues long. This chain's CDR3 is CAWRIGGGETQYF. The CDR3 DNA reads TGTGCCTGGAGGATTGGCGGGGGAGAGACCCAGTACTTC.

The chain has TRBV27 and TRBJ1-6, with 7 bases aligning to TRBD1. This CDR3 has 17 amino acids. The germline V gene encodes CDR1 MNHEY and CDR2 SMNVEV (reference sequence). V shed 5 bases, J shed 0 bases, and the junction held 7 bases outside the gene matches. Here the CDR3 reads CASSKTGRSSYNSPLHF. In nucleotides, the CDR3 is TGTGCCAGCAGTAAGACAGGGCGAAGCTCCTATAATTCACCCCTCCACTTT.

The chain couples TRBV11-1 to TRBJ2-3; possibly TRBD1 for D (6 bases). Per germline, CDR1 SGHAT and CDR2 FQDESV (reference sequence). Trimming pared 2 bases from V and 1 base from J, leaving 10 bases between. The CDR3 consists of 15 residues. CDR3 DNA: TGTGCCAGCAGCTTAAGGGGGATAGGCACAGATACGCAGTATTTT. As protein: CASSLRGIGTDTQYF.

The V call is TRBV24-1, the J call TRBJ1-1; 10 bases fit TRBD1. CDR1 and CDR2 from the germline V gene are KGHDR and SFDVKD. The V and J ends lost 3 bases and 6 bases, in that order; junction bases with no gene match: 6. The CDR3 is made up of 15 amino acids. CDR3 sequence (DNA): TGTGCCACCAGTGATACCCGACAGGGGGCAGCTGAAGCTTTCTTT. It yields the protein CATSDTRQGAAEAFF.

This rearrangement joins TRBV12-5 to TRBJ2-4, with 7 bases lining up with TRBD1. The CDR3 extends over 14 amino acids. The germline gives CDR1 LGHNT, CDR2 FRNRAP. Losses at the gene ends were 6 bases for V and 7 bases for J; bases not matched to a gene: 9. The CDR3 reads CASGIDRDFNIQYF. CDR3 DNA sequence: TGTGCTAGTGGCATAGACAGGGATTTCAACATTCAGTACTTC.

This clone was detected a few times. This chain connects TRBV5-1 to TRBJ2-3, with TRBD2 matching over 9 bases. The V segment lost 4 bases and the J segment 1 base; nucleotides outside the gene matches: 4. The CDR3 contains 15 residues. The germline gives CDR1 SGHRS, CDR2 YFSETQ. The CDR3 coding sequence is TGCGCCAGCAGCCCGGAGCGGGGGGGCACAGATACGCAGTATTTT. Translation: CASSPERGGTDTQYF. Looking up the rest from reference TRBV5-1 and TRBJ2-3 gives the full variable domain: KAGVTQTPRYLIKTRGQQVTLSCSPISGHRSVSWYQQTPGQGLQFLFEYFSETQRNKGNFPGRFSGRQFSNSRSEMNVSTLELGDSALYLCASSPERGGTDTQYFGPGTRLTVL.

J is TRBJ2-5 and V is TRBV28; 8 nucleotides line up with TRBD2. Germline V lookup: CDR1 MDHEN, CDR2 SYDVKM. The CDR3 consists of 14 residues. J lost 0 bases, V lost 10 bases, and 7 bases had no gene match. CDR3 coding DNA: TGTGCCACCTCTCGCGGGGGGTACCAAGAGACCCAGTACTTC. It is translated as CATSRGGYQETQYF.

The rearrangement joins TRBV5-6 to TRBJ1-2; 8 nucleotides agree with TRBD1. CDR1 is SGHDT and CDR2 is YYEEEE in the germline V gene. The CDR3 contains 14 residues. V shed 4 bases, J shed 6 bases, and the junction held 8 bases outside the gene matches. CDR3 coding DNA: TGTGCCAGCAGCAAAGCCGGGACAGGAGATGGCTACACCTTC. Protein product: CASSKAGTGDGYTF.

This rearrangement joins TRBV19 to TRBJ2-1, with 7 bases matching TRBD2. The CDR3 loop spans 14 amino acids. V lost 3 bases, J lost 3 bases, and 2 bases stayed unmatched. Germline lookup yields CDR1 LNHDA and CDR2 SQIVND (reference sequence). Here the CDR3 reads CASSMLAVYNEQFF. The CDR3, as DNA: TGTGCCAGTAGTATGCTAGCGGTCTACAATGAGCAGTTCTTC. Complete variable domain (other parts from reference TRBV19 and TRBJ2-1): DGGITQSPKYLFRKEGQNVTLSCEQNLNHDAMYWYRQDPGQGLRLIYYSQIVNDFQKGDIAEGYSVSREKKESFPLTVTSAQKNPTAFYLCASSMLAVYNEQFFGPGTRLTVL.

The rearrangement uses TRBV18 and TRBJ1-5, with D tentatively TRBD1 (5 bases). The CDR3 spans 13 residues. The ends were cut back, 6 bases at V and 7 bases at J, with 13 bases in the middle. Germline lookup yields CDR1 KGHSH and CDR2 LQKENI. CDR3 sequence (DNA): TGTGCCAGCTCCCAGGAGGGACGGCAGCCCCAGCATTTT. Translated: CASSQEGRQPQHF.

The V gene is TRBV7-9, the J gene TRBJ2-5; 13 bases align to TRBD2. From germline, CDR1 is SEHNR and CDR2 FQNEAQ (reference sequence). The V segment lost 7 bases and the J segment 5 bases; nucleotides outside the gene matches: 13. The CDR3 covers 17 residues. The CDR3 region is CASTRPGTSGELETQYF. Written as DNA, the CDR3 is TGTGCCAGCACCCGACCCGGGACTAGCGGGGAGCTGGAGACCCAGTACTTC. Full variable domain (missing parts from reference TRBV7-9 and TRBJ2-5): DTGVSQNPRHKITKRGQNVTFRCDPISEHNRLYWYRQTLGQGPEFLTYFQNEAQLEKSRLLSDRFSAERPKGSFSTLEIQRTEQGDSAMYLCASTRPGTSGELETQYFGPGTRLLVL.

This rearrangement joins TRBV7-2 to TRBJ1-6; weak D call: TRBD1 (6 bases). The V and J ends lost 5 bases and 7 bases respectively, with 15 bases between them. CDR1 is SGHTA and CDR2 is FQGNSA in the germline V gene. There are 15 residues in the CDR3. Here the CDR3 reads CASSPHGGANSPLHF. CDR3 nucleotides: TGTGCCAGCAGCCCCCATGGGGGCGCGAATTCACCCCTCCACTTT.

The rearrangement links TRBV7-9 to TRBJ2-7; D gene unclear. Trimming shortened V by 2 bases and J by 3 bases, and 8 bases separated the two germline ends. This CDR3 contains 13 residues. Germline lookup yields CDR1 SEHNR and CDR2 FQNEAQ (reference sequence). The CDR3 protein is CASSLNRDYEQYF. In DNA form, the CDR3 reads TGTGCCAGCAGCTTAAACCGAGACTACGAGCAGTACTTC.

A single count supports this clone. CDR3 residues: CASSQWGGTDTQYF. The CDR3 bases are TGTGCCAGCAGCCAGTGGGGGGGAACAGATACGCAGTATTTT. The rearrangement links TRBV7-9 to TRBJ2-3; TRBD2 agrees at 7 bases. In germline, CDR1 is SEHNR, CDR2 FQNEAQ (reference sequence). Trimming took 5 bases from V and 3 from J; bases not matched to a gene: 5. The CDR3 length is 14 residues.

The chain couples TRBV4-2 to TRBJ1-1; D gene ambiguous. CDR1 LGHNA and CDR2 YNFKEQ come from the germline V gene. The CDR3 has 15 amino acids. V lost 1 base, J lost 5 bases, and 14 bases lay in between. As DNA, the CDR3 is TGTGCCAGCAGCCAAGCCGACAACACGGGGACTGAAGCTTTCTTT. Its protein product is CASSQADNTGTEAFF.

The CDR3 loop is CASSSLLEWIQYF. CDR3 DNA: TGTGCCAGTAGTAGCCTTCTCGAGTGGATTCAGTACTTC. The gene calls are TRBV19 and TRBJ2-4, with D unresolved. The CDR3 length is 13 residues. Germline V CDR1 and CDR2: LNHDA, SQIVND (reference sequence). The V and J ends lost 4 bases and 10 bases respectively, with 14 bases between them.